This TCR beta chain was recovered during a study of blood T cell repertoires in COVID-19. The wider study: COVID-19 samples collected from the United States, Italy and Spain covered acute and convalescent phases.

Patients from Seattle were sampled longitudinally, starting during active infection. Under the authors' procedure: Amplified reference gene primers provided the basis for estimating nucleated cell counts. Measured with immunoSEQ multiplex PCR; TCRdb has only the in-frame clones, and not every one. V and J calls and clone size come straight from that table; D and trimming were deduced from the DNA. The table lists roughly 57,000 clones, around 83% of them singletons. Material: peripheral blood. The clonotype originates from a man aged 25-45 years with COVID-19, enrolled during active disease.

In DNA, the CDR3 is TGCGCCAGCAGCCGAGGAGGGACAGACCCAAAACTGTTTTTT. Its translation is CASSRGGTDPKLFF. The chain employs TRBV4-3 and TRBJ1-4, with 7 bases lining up with TRBD1. In germline, CDR1 is LGHNA, CDR2 YSLEER. The CDR3 length is 14 residues. Trimming removed 4 bases from V and 10 bases from J; junction bases left unmatched: 9.